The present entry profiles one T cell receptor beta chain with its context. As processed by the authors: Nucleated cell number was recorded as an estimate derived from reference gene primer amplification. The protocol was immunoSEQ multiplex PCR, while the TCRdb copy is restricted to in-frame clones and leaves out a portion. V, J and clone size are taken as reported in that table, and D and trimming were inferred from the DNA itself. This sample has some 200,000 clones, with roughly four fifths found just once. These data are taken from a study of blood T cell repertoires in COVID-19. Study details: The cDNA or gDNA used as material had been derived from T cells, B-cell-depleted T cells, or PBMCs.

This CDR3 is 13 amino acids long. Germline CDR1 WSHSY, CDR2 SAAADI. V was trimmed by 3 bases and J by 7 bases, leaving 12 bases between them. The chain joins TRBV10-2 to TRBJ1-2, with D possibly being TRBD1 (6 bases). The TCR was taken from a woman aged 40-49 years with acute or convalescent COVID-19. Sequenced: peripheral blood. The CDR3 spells CASSDLGRGGYTF. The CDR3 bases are TGCGCCAGCAGTGACCTAGGCAGGGGTGGCTACACCTTC.